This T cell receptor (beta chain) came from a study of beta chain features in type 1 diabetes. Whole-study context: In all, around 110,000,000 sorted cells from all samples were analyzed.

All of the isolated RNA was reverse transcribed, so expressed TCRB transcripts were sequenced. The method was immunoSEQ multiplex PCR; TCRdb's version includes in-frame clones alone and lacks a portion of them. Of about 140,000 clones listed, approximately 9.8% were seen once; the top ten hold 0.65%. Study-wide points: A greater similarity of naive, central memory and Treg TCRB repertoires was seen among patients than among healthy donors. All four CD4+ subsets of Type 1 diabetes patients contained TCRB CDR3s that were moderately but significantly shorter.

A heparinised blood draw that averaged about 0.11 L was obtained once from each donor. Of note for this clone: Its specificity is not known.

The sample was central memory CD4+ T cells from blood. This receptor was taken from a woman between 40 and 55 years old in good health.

In nucleotides, the CDR3 is TGTGCCAGCAGCTTAAGGGAGGGCATTCAGTACTTC. Amino acids: CASSLREGIQYF. This chain uses TRBV11-3 with TRBJ2-4; 7 bases map to TRBD2. Germline V gene lookup returns CDR1 SGHNT and CDR2 YENEEA. J was trimmed by 9 bases and V by 2 bases; bases with no gene match: 1. The CDR3 has 12 residues.